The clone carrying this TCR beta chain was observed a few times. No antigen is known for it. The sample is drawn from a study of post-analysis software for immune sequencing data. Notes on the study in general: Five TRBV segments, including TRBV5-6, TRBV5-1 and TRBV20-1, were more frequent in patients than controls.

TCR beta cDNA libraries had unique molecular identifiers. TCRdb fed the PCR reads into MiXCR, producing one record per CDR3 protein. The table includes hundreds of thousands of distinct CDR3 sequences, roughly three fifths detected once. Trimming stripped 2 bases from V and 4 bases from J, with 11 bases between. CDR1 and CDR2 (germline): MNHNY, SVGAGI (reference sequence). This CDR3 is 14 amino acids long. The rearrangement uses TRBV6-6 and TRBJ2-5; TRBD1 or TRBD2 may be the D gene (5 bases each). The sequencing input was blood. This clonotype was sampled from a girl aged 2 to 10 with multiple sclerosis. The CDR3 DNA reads TGTGCCAGCAGTTACAACGGGGCAGGAGAGACCCAGTACTTC. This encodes CASSYNGAGETQYF.